Listed below are T cell receptor beta chains from one sample, sequenced in a study of chemoradiotherapy in HPV16-positive cancers. Produced via immunoSEQ multiplex PCR; TCRdb's table is partial and in-frame only. The profile covers roughly 39,000 clones, with around three quarters appearing a single time and about 5% taken by the ten largest. Here the sequenced sample was blood, taken from a patient who underwent chemoradiotherapy. Every receptor here comes from a human donor with HPV-associated anogenital cancer. Both conserved end residues are part of each CDR3. The order of the fields is D gene, J gene, V gene, CDR3 length, clone size, CDR3 DNA, CDR3 protein. A D gene is named only where the DNA matches it firmly. Size is omitted from some rows. Given values are once, few, many or a class for expanded clones.

D: NA
J: TRBJ1-4
V: TRBV27
length: 18
size: few
DNA: TGTGCCAGCAGTTTATCTATCTACCTCGGGACGGAGAATGAAAAACTGTTTTTT
CDR3: CASSLSIYLGTENEKLFF

D: NA
J: TRBJ2-7
V: TRBV7-2
length: 15
size: NA
DNA: TGTGCCAGCAGCTTAGCCCCGGACGGTTCCTACGAGCAGTACTTC
CDR3: CASSLAPDGSYEQYF

D: NA
J: TRBJ1-1
V: TRBV11-3
length: 13
size: few
DNA: TGTGCCAGCAGCTTAGGAGGGAACACTGAAGCTTTCTTT
CDR3: CASSLGGNTEAFF

D: NA
J: TRBJ2-7
V: TRBV4-3
length: 15
size: NA
DNA: TGCGCCAGCAGCCAAGATAACGGCGTGGCGGGCGAGCAGTACTTC
CDR3: CASSQDNGVAGEQYF

D: TRBD2
J: TRBJ2-7
V: TRBV10-2
length: 13
size: NA
DNA: TGCGCCAGCAGTGCCCTCGGGGGGTACGAGCAGTACTTC
CDR3: CASSALGGYEQYF

D: NA
J: TRBJ2-1
V: TRBV7-9
length: 13
size: NA
DNA: TGTGCCAGCGACAGGGCGGGGGACAATGAGCAGTTCTTC
CDR3: CASDRAGDNEQFF

D: NA
J: TRBJ1-1
V: TRBV19
length: 12
size: NA
DNA: TGTGCCAGTAGTATAGCAGGGGCTGAAGCTTTCTTT
CDR3: CASSIAGAEAFF

D: TRBD2
J: TRBJ2-5
V: TRBV5-6
length: 16
size: NA
DNA: TGTGCCAGCAGCGCGGGGGGACTAGCGGGTTTGGAGACCCAGTACTTC
CDR3: CASSAGGLAGLETQYF

D: TRBD2
J: TRBJ2-7
V: TRBV6-5
length: 15
size: NA
DNA: TGTGCCAGCAGTTACGGGACTAGCGGGGGGCGTGAGCAGTACTTC
CDR3: CASSYGTSGGREQYF

D: TRBD2
J: TRBJ2-7
V: TRBV5-6
length: 14
size: NA
DNA: TGTGCCAGCAGCTCGTTCCGGGGGGCCTACGAGCAGTACTTC
CDR3: CASSSFRGAYEQYF

D: NA
J: TRBJ1-5
V: TRBV7-9
length: 14
size: once
DNA: TGTGCCAGCAGCTTAGCAGGGGGAAATCAGCCCCAGCATTTT
CDR3: CASSLAGGNQPQHF

D: TRBD1
J: TRBJ1-5
V: TRBV7-9
length: 16
size: few
DNA: TGTGCCAGCAGCTCGGAACAGGGGAGTCGCAATCAGCCCCAGCATTTT
CDR3: CASSSEQGSRNQPQHF

D: TRBD2
J: TRBJ2-1
V: TRBV9
length: 15
size: NA
DNA: TGTGCCAGCAGCAATGGGCGGGGGGGCTACAATGAGCAGTTCTTC
CDR3: CASSNGRGGYNEQFF

D: NA
J: TRBJ1-5
V: TRBV6-6
length: 14
size: once
DNA: TGTGCCAGCAGTTTTCCCGGGGTGGATCAGCCCCAGCATTTT
CDR3: CASSFPGVDQPQHF

D: NA
J: TRBJ2-3
V: TRBV9
length: 16
size: NA
DNA: TGTGCCAGCAGCGTAGGAGACGGGGGCTACACAGATACGCAGTATTTT
CDR3: CASSVGDGGYTDTQYF

D: NA
J: TRBJ1-3
V: TRBV11-2
length: 15
size: NA
DNA: TGTGCCAGCAGCGCAGGGGTAGGGTGGGAAAACACCATATATTTT
CDR3: CASSAGVGWENTIYF

D: NA
J: TRBJ1-4
V: TRBV6-5
length: 14
size: NA
DNA: TGTGCCAGCAGTCGGGGTATTGGTGATGAAAAACTGTTTTTT
CDR3: CASSRGIGDEKLFF

D: NA
J: TRBJ1-1
V: TRBV27
length: 15
size: NA
DNA: TGTGCCAGCAGGCGAGAGGGGCGGGTGAACACTGAAGCTTTCTTT
CDR3: CASRREGRVNTEAFF

D: TRBD2
J: TRBJ2-5
V: TRBV10-3
length: 13
size: few
DNA: TGTGCCGTCAAGCGGGGCCTCCAAGAGACCCAGTACTTC
CDR3: CAVKRGLQETQYF

D: NA
J: TRBJ2-1
V: TRBV4-3
length: 16
size: NA
DNA: TGCGCCAGCAGCCAAGATCCAATGGCTTCCTACAATGAGCAGTTCTTC
CDR3: CASSQDPMASYNEQFF

D: NA
J: TRBJ1-1
V: TRBV25-1
length: 16
size: NA
DNA: TGTGCCAGCAGTGTGCCGCGGACAGCTTTAAATTCCGAAGCTTTCTTT
CDR3: CASSVPRTALNSEAFF

D: TRBD2
J: TRBJ2-1
V: TRBV5-1
length: 16
size: once
DNA: TGCGCCAGCAGCTTCACTAGCGGGGGGGCCAAGAATGAGCAGTTCTTC
CDR3: CASSFTSGGAKNEQFF

D: TRBD2
J: TRBJ2-1
V: TRBV9
length: 17
size: NA
DNA: TGTGCCAGCAGCGTAGGCACTAGCGGGGGCTCCTACAATGAGCAGTTCTTC
CDR3: CASSVGTSGGSYNEQFF

D: NA
J: TRBJ1-1
V: TRBV30
length: 13
size: NA
DNA: TGTGCCTGGAGTGTACAGCAGAACACTGAAGCTTTCTTT
CDR3: CAWSVQQNTEAFF

D: NA
J: TRBJ1-5
V: TRBV7-9
length: 15
size: NA
DNA: TGTGCCAGCAGCCACCCCTGGGTGTTCAATCAGCCCCAGCATTTT
CDR3: CASSHPWVFNQPQHF

D: NA
J: TRBJ2-1
V: TRBV2
length: 13
size: NA
DNA: TGTGCCAGCATGGGACTTGAGGCCAATGAGCAGTTCTTC
CDR3: CASMGLEANEQFF

D: TRBD2
J: TRBJ2-7
V: TRBV18
length: 18
size: NA
DNA: TGTGCCAGCTCTACAGGGACTAGCGGGGGCCGGAGCTCCTACGAGCAGTACTTC
CDR3: CASSTGTSGGRSSYEQYF

D: NA
J: TRBJ1-2
V: TRBV9
length: 14
size: NA
DNA: TGTGCCAGCAGCGAGGAGAGGACAGCCTATGGCTACACCTTC
CDR3: CASSEERTAYGYTF

D: NA
J: TRBJ2-7
V: TRBV5-6
length: 14
size: NA
DNA: TGTGCCAGCACCCGACTTACGCGTCCTTACGAGCAGTACTTC
CDR3: CASTRLTRPYEQYF

D: NA
J: TRBJ1-2
V: TRBV11-1
length: 16
size: NA
DNA: TGTGCCAGCACCCGGGACGGAAGTGCGAAGAACTATGGCTACACCTTC
CDR3: CASTRDGSAKNYGYTF

D: NA
J: TRBJ2-3
V: TRBV11-2
length: 15
size: NA
DNA: TGTGCCAGCAGCTCCCTCCCCGTCAGCACAGATACGCAGTATTTT
CDR3: CASSSLPVSTDTQYF

D: NA
J: TRBJ1-5
V: TRBV7-8
length: 15
size: NA
DNA: TGTGCCAGCAGCTTAAGGGCAGCTGAGAATCAGCCCCAGCATTTT
CDR3: CASSLRAAENQPQHF

D: NA
J: TRBJ1-2
V: TRBV6-5
length: 14
size: few
DNA: TGTGCCAGCAGTTACGCCGGCCCAGAGTATGGCTACACCTTC
CDR3: CASSYAGPEYGYTF

D: TRBD2
J: TRBJ2-7
V: TRBV10-3
length: 15
size: NA
DNA: TGTGCCATCACTGCGACTAGCGGGGCGGGAAACGAGCAGTACTTC
CDR3: CAITATSGAGNEQYF

D: TRBD1
J: TRBJ2-7
V: TRBV29-1
length: 14
size: NA
DNA: TGCAGCGTTGTCCCAATGACAGGGGTCGGCGAGCAGTACTTC
CDR3: CSVVPMTGVGEQYF

D: TRBD1
J: TRBJ1-2
V: TRBV27
length: 15
size: NA
DNA: TGTGCCAGCAGTTTATCCCACGGACAGGGGTATGGCTACACCTTC
CDR3: CASSLSHGQGYGYTF

D: NA
J: TRBJ2-7
V: TRBV6-4
length: 16
size: NA
DNA: TGTGCCAGCACCAGGGTAGTACGAGTTTCCCCCTACGAGCAGTACTTC
CDR3: CASTRVVRVSPYEQYF

D: NA
J: TRBJ2-2
V: TRBV10-3
length: 12
size: few
DNA: TGTGCCATCAGCAGAAACACCGGGGAGCTGTTTTTT
CDR3: CAISRNTGELFF

D: NA
J: TRBJ2-5
V: TRBV18
length: 15
size: few
DNA: TGTGCCAGCTCACGTAGTTCGGAGCCTGGAGAGACCCAGTACTTC
CDR3: CASSRSSEPGETQYF

D: TRBD2
J: TRBJ2-3
V: TRBV10-1
length: 13
size: NA
DNA: TGCGCCAGCAGTTCCTCGGGAGGAGATACGCAGTATTTT
CDR3: CASSSSGGDTQYF

D: NA
J: TRBJ2-5
V: TRBV5-4
length: 14
size: once
DNA: TGTGCCAGCAGCTTGGGGCAGGAGCAAGAGACCCAGTACTTC
CDR3: CASSLGQEQETQYF

D: NA
J: TRBJ2-7
V: TRBV5-1
length: 14
size: NA
DNA: TGCGCCAGCACGTGGGGGACATCCTCCTACGAGCAGTACTTC
CDR3: CASTWGTSSYEQYF

D: TRBD1
J: TRBJ2-1
V: TRBV6-5
length: 14
size: medium-sized
DNA: TGTGCCAGCGGGGGGACAGGGCCGTACAATGAGCAGTTCTTC
CDR3: CASGGTGPYNEQFF

D: NA
J: TRBJ1-3
V: TRBV18
length: 16
size: NA
DNA: TGTGCCAGCTCCCCCCTTAGGATCGACTCTGGAAACACCATATATTTT
CDR3: CASSPLRIDSGNTIYF

D: TRBD2
J: TRBJ2-5
V: TRBV6-1
length: 16
size: NA
DNA: TGTGCCAGCAGTGAAGCGGTAGCGGGGGACGAAGAGACCCAGTACTTC
CDR3: CASSEAVAGDEETQYF

D: NA
J: TRBJ2-1
V: TRBV9
length: 15
size: NA
DNA: TGTGCCAGCAGCTTCAGGCGAATAACCTACAATGAGCAGTTCTTC
CDR3: CASSFRRITYNEQFF

D: NA
J: TRBJ2-1
V: TRBV18
length: 13
size: NA
DNA: TGTGCCAGCTCACCTGGACCGTTCAATGAGCAGTTCTTC
CDR3: CASSPGPFNEQFF

D: TRBD1
J: TRBJ2-3
V: TRBV5-4
length: 13
size: NA
DNA: TGTGCCGATTCCCGGACAGGGTCAGATACGCAGTATTTT
CDR3: CADSRTGSDTQYF

D: NA
J: TRBJ1-5
V: TRBV21-1
length: 16
size: NA
DNA: TGTGCCAGCAGCAAACCCCACAGGGGACATGATCAGCCCCAGCATTTT
CDR3: CASSKPHRGHDQPQHF

D: TRBD2
J: TRBJ2-2
V: TRBV10-3
length: 15
size: NA
DNA: TGTGCCATCAGTGGACTAGCGGGGGAAACCGGGGAGCTGTTTTTT
CDR3: CAISGLAGETGELFF

D: NA
J: TRBJ1-5
V: TRBV7-9
length: 19
size: NA
DNA: TGTGCCAGCAGCATAAAAAAAAGTGGAGGGGCGGTCTGGGATCAGCCCCAGCATTTT
CDR3: CASSIKKSGGAVWDQPQHF

D: NA
J: TRBJ2-2
V: TRBV11-2
length: 14
size: NA
DNA: TGTGCCAGCACCTGGACGGTAAACACCGGGGAGCTGTTTTTT
CDR3: CASTWTVNTGELFF

D: TRBD2
J: TRBJ2-3
V: TRBV7-2
length: 15
size: NA
DNA: TGTGCCAGCAGCCCGGCTAGCGGGGACACAGATACGCAGTATTTT
CDR3: CASSPASGDTDTQYF

D: NA
J: TRBJ2-1
V: TRBV7-2
length: 14
size: once
DNA: TGTGCCAGCAGCTCAAACAGGGATATCGATGAGCAGTTCTTC
CDR3: CASSSNRDIDEQFF

D: NA
J: TRBJ2-6
V: TRBV7-6
length: 17
size: NA
DNA: TGTGCCAGCAGCTTACGGCCAGGGGACTCTGAGGCCAACGTCCTGACTTTC
CDR3: CASSLRPGDSEANVLTF

D: NA
J: TRBJ1-2
V: TRBV30
length: 10
size: once
DNA: TGTGCCTTAGGTGACTATGGCTACACCTTC
CDR3: CALGDYGYTF